Each of the 31 T cell receptor beta chains below was sequenced from the same sample in a study of blood T cell repertoires in COVID-19. Produced via immunoSEQ multiplex PCR; TCRdb's table is partial and in-frame only. The table has 200,000 to 250,000 clones, roughly 83% seen once; the top ten hold 5.5% to 6.5%. The source material was peripheral blood. The receptors were gathered from a woman of 80 years or more with COVID-19, enrolled during active disease.

This clone was counted between two and nine times. The chain combines TRBV7-2 with TRBJ1-3; weak D call: TRBD1 (5 bases). CDR3 length equals 16 residues. Per the germline V gene, CDR1 is SGHTA and CDR2 is FQGNSA. V lost 5 bases and J lost 0, with 14 bases in between. CDR3 DNA: TGTGCCAGCAGCCCCATTGGGGGACTCTCTGGAAACACCATATATTTT. Translated, it gives CASSPIGGLSGNTIYF.

The chain combines TRBV2 with TRBJ2-7; 9 positions match TRBD1. CDR1 is SNHLY and CDR2 is FYNNEI in the germline V gene. The CDR3 is 15 residues long. V dropped 3 bases and J dropped 3; count of bases not matched to a gene: 6. CDR3 amino acids: CASSENTGGYYEQYF. DNA for the CDR3: TGTGCCAGCAGTGAGAACACAGGGGGCTACTACGAGCAGTACTTC.

The genes are TRBV3-1 (or the pseudogene TRBV3-2) and TRBJ2-5; 9 nucleotides align to TRBD2. The CDR3 length is 15 residues. The germline V gene has CDR1 LGHDT and CDR2 YNNKEL (reference sequence). Losses at the gene ends were 5 bases for V and 5 bases for J; bases not matched to a gene: 9. The CDR3 protein is CASSSWGGGAETQYF. In DNA, the CDR3 is TGTGCCAGCAGCTCGTGGGGCGGGGGGGCCGAGACCCAGTACTTC.

CDR3 coding DNA: TGTGCCAGCAGCTTAGGAAGGGGGCATGGCGAGCAGTACTTC. Translated: CASSLGRGHGEQYF. The J gene is TRBJ2-7, the V gene TRBV11-1, with 7 bases matching TRBD1. The germline gives CDR1 SGHAT, CDR2 FQDESV (reference sequence). This CDR3 is 14 amino acids long. The V gene end was trimmed by 1 base and the J gene end by 6 bases; junction bases not matched to a gene: 6.

The chain is built from TRBV19 and TRBJ2-3; no definite D call. The CDR3 is 16 residues long. Per germline, CDR1 LNHDA and CDR2 SQIVND (reference sequence). Trimming removed 5 bases at V and 0 bases at J, with 15 bases between. The CDR3 reads CASSPHPRLSTDTQYF. The DNA for the CDR3 is TGTGCCAGTAGTCCCCATCCCAGGCTAAGCACAGATACGCAGTATTTT.

V is TRBV4-2 and J is TRBJ1-3; D unresolved. V was shortened by 1 base and J by 2 bases, with 6 bases between the two germline ends. CDR3 size: 14 residues. The germline gives CDR1 LGHNA, CDR2 YNFKEQ. CDR3 loop: CASSQGQAGNTIYF. As DNA, the CDR3 is TGTGCCAGCAGCCAAGGGCAGGCTGGAAACACCATATATTTT.

This chain links TRBV6-1 with TRBJ1-2; the D is unclear. Trimming cost V 2 bases and J 8 bases, with 24 bases left between them. The CDR3 runs to 17 residues. Germline assignment: CDR1 MNHNS and CDR2 SASEGT. The CDR3 region has the DNA TGTGCCAGCAGTGAATCACGTTATGGCAGGAATCCTGGGGGCTACACCTTC. Protein sequence: CASSESRYGRNPGGYTF.

This clone was found once. This chain links TRBV2 with TRBJ1-1; tentative D call: TRBD1 (6 bases). V lost 4 bases, J lost 8 bases, and 14 bases lay in between. Germline V lookup: CDR1 SNHLY, CDR2 FYNNEI. This CDR3 is built from 13 residues. The CDR3 loop reads CASSVSAGAEAFF. CDR3 coding DNA: TGTGCCAGCAGTGTCTCGGCAGGGGCAGAAGCTTTCTTT.

The rearrangement uses TRBV28 and TRBJ1-2; TRBD1 aligns across 7 bases. With V trimmed by 5 bases and J by 4 bases, 19 bases remained unmatched. Germline V gives CDR1 MDHEN, CDR2 SYDVKM. The CDR3 covers 18 residues. This CDR3 is CASSATLDRPETSYGYTF. CDR3 bases: TGTGCCAGCAGTGCGACCTTGGACAGGCCCGAGACGAGCTATGGCTACACCTTC.

Remarks on this clone: Other DNA variants within this sample encode the same CDR3. This chain links TRBV27 with TRBJ1-1; D gene unclear. The V gene lost 7 bases and the J gene lost 1 base, with 10 bases spanning the gap. Germline V gene sequence: CDR1 MNHEY, CDR2 SMNVEV (reference sequence). This CDR3 region has 13 residues. The CDR3 is CASTSRGNTEAFF. CDR3 coding DNA: TGTGCCAGCACCTCACGGGGGAACACTGAAGCTTTCTTT.

This clone was seen a single time. The junction departs from the called germline gene at one end, perhaps through a read error. The rearrangement uses TRBV6-1 and TRBJ1-3; 7 nucleotides match TRBD1. CDR3 size: 14 residues. Germline V lookup: CDR1 MNHNS, CDR2 SASEGT. The CDR3 here is CASREGGRGNTIYF. The CDR3 nucleotides read TGTGCCAGCAGGGAAGGGGGCCGTGGAAACACCATATATTTT.

The V call is TRBV19, the J call TRBJ2-7, with TRBD2 identical over 7 bases. Germline-derived CDR1 and CDR2 are LNHDA and SQIVND (reference sequence). The CDR3 spans 14 residues. J lost 4 bases, V lost 6 bases, and 9 bases had no gene match. In DNA, the CDR3 is TGTGCCAGTAGCCGAGCGGGGCGAGGATACGAGCAGTACTTC. Protein sequence: CASSRAGRGYEQYF.

The V gene is TRBV6-5, the J gene TRBJ2-7, with D possibly matching TRBD1 (7 bases). The CDR3 contains 13 residues. V shed 8 bases and J shed 2 bases, with 13 bases lying between them. Germline CDR1 is MNHEY and CDR2 is SVGAGI. This CDR3 is CASSAGGTYEQYV. CDR3 nucleotide sequence: TGTGCCAGCTCGGCAGGGGGGACCTACGAGCAGTACGTC.

The chain is built from TRBV9 and TRBJ1-3, with 7 bases identical to TRBD1. Germline loops: CDR1 SGDLS, CDR2 YYNGEE. CDR3 size: 15 residues. The trim removed 5 bases at V and 6 bases at J, leaving 11 bases unmatched. The CDR3 region has the DNA TGTGCCAGCAGGAGAGGGGGCACAGGGGAAAACACCATATATTTT. Its protein product is CASRRGGTGENTIYF.

The chain combines TRBV18 with TRBJ1-6, with D possibly matching TRBD1 (5 bases). The CDR3 is 14 residues long. Germline values: CDR1 KGHSH, CDR2 LQKENI. Trimming stripped 5 bases from V and 5 bases from J, with 10 bases between. The CDR3 DNA reads as TGTGCCAGCTCAGCAGGGATCGATAATTCACCCCTCCACTTT. Translation: CASSAGIDNSPLHF.

CDR3 bases: TGTGCCAGCAGCCTCCGAGTGAACAATGAGCAGTTCTTC. Protein sequence: CASSLRVNNEQFF. The rearrangement links TRBV3-1 (or the pseudogene TRBV3-2) to TRBJ2-1; D gene ambiguous. This CDR3 is built from 13 residues. Germline V gene sequence: CDR1 LGHDT, CDR2 YNNKEL (reference sequence). Trimming left V 4 bases short and J 5 bases short, with 9 bases between.

The chain has TRBV11-2 and TRBJ2-7; 9 positions match TRBD1. V shed 5 bases, J shed 2 bases, and the junction held 7 bases outside the gene matches. The CDR3 is 15 amino acids. Germline V CDR1 and CDR2: SGHAT, FQNNGV. Here the CDR3 DNA reads TGTGCCAGCAGCATCGGGACAGGGAGTCCCTACGAGCAGTACGTC. Amino acids: CASSIGTGSPYEQYV.

The chain employs TRBV21-1 and TRBJ2-7; the table's D gene call, TRBD1, was not cross checked with the DNA. TRBV21-1 is noted as a pseudogene. The CDR3 runs 12 residues. DNA of the CDR3: TGTGCCACCGGACAGAGCTCCTACGAGCAGTACGTC. Protein product: CATGQSSYEQYV.

The CDR3 sequence is CASSRTRPGHMNTEAFF. The CDR3, as DNA: TGTGCCAGCAGCCGAACAAGACCCGGACATATGAACACTGAAGCTTTCTTT. This rearrangement joins TRBV3-1 (or the pseudogene TRBV3-2) to TRBJ1-1, with a possible D match to TRBD1 (5 bases). V was clipped by 4 bases and J by 0 bases, with 18 bases between them. Germline assignment: CDR1 LGHDT and CDR2 YNNKEL (reference sequence). The CDR3 extends over 17 amino acids.

The chain links TRBV4-1 to TRBJ1-5, with TRBD1 as a possible D gene (6 bases). V dropped 0 bases and J dropped 8 bases, with 17 bases sitting between them. This CDR3 region has 16 residues. Germline V gene data show CDR1 as MGHRA and CDR2 as YSYEKL. CDR3 amino acids: CASSQDSGAGAKPQHF. In DNA, the CDR3 is TGCGCCAGCAGCCAAGATAGCGGGGCGGGGGCGAAGCCCCAGCATTTT.

This chain connects TRBV28 to TRBJ1-2; no clear D gene. The CDR3 contains 12 residues. Trimming took off 8 bases at V and 4 bases at J, with 11 bases between the two ends. CDR1 is MDHEN and CDR2 is SYDVKM in the germline V gene. CDR3: CASGSRGYGYTF. Written as DNA, the CDR3 is TGTGCCAGCGGGAGTCGGGGCTATGGCTACACCTTC.

This chain's CDR3 is CASRAGTGEKLFF. CDR3 DNA sequence: TGTGCCAGCAGGGCCGGGACAGGGGAAAAACTGTTTTTT. V and J are TRBV11-2 and TRBJ1-4; the match to TRBD1 covers 9 bases. After removal of 6 bases from V and 8 bases from J, the junction contained 4 bases not matched to a gene. This CDR3 is 13 amino acids long. Germline-derived CDR1 and CDR2 are SGHAT and FQNNGV. Variable domain in full (rest from reference TRBV11-2 and TRBJ1-4): EAGVAQSPRYKIIEKRQSVAFWCNPISGHATLYWYQQILGQGPKLLIQFQNNGVVDDSQLPKDRFSAERLKGVDSTLKIQPAKLEDSAVYLCASRAGTGEKLFFGSGTQLSVL.

Turning to this clone: Within the sample, other DNA sequences also encode this same CDR3. The chain uses TRBV28 and TRBJ1-5, with a possible D match to TRBD1 (5 bases). The CDR3 is made up of 14 amino acids. The germline gives CDR1 MDHEN, CDR2 SYDVKM. V shed 2 bases and J shed 3 bases, with 8 bases lying between them. CDR3 DNA: TGTGCCAGCAGTTTAGCAGGGAACAATCAGCCCCAGCATTTT. This codes for CASSLAGNNQPQHF.

This chain uses TRBV7-2 with TRBJ1-6; D remains ambiguous. The germline CDR1 and CDR2 sequences are SGHTA and FQGNSA. CDR3 length: 18 amino acids. Between the trimmed V and J ends, which lost 5 bases and 5 bases, there was a span of 22 bases. In DNA form, the CDR3 reads TGTGCCAGCAGCCTTAGCCGTTGGGAGCCAGCTAATAATTCACCCCTCCACTTT. Protein product: CASSLSRWEPANNSPLHF.

This clone was picked up a small number of times. The chain combines TRBV7-8 with TRBJ1-5, with 7 bases identical to TRBD1. CDR3 length: 14 residues. After removal of 7 bases from V and 5 bases from J, the junction contained 8 bases not matched to a gene. Germline assignment: CDR1 SGHVS and CDR2 FQNEAQ. The CDR3 region has the DNA TGTGCCAGCACCGAAACTGACAGGGATCAGCCCCAGCATTTT. This translates into CASTETDRDQPQHF. Looking up the rest from reference TRBV7-8 and TRBJ1-5 gives the full variable domain: GAGVSQSPRYKVAKRGQDVALRCDPISGHVSLFWYQQALGQGPEFLTYFQNEAQLDKSGLPSDRFFAERPEGSVSTLKIQRTQQEDSAVYLCASTETDRDQPQHFGDGTRLSIL.

V gene TRBV28 combines with J gene TRBJ2-3; 7 bases align to TRBD2. The junction had 9 bases not matched to a gene; V was cut back by 4 bases and J by 2 bases. This CDR3 has 16 amino acids. Germline V gives CDR1 MDHEN, CDR2 SYDVKM. The CDR3 reads CASSSAGTTSTDTQYF. CDR3 DNA: TGTGCCAGCAGTTCTGCCGGGACTACCTCCACAGATACGCAGTATTTT.

CDR3 region: CATSRGYTDTQYF. CDR3 coding DNA: TGTGCCACCAGCAGAGGTTACACAGATACGCAGTATTTT. This rearrangement joins TRBV15 to TRBJ2-3, with D unclear. The CDR3 totals 13 residues. Germline CDR1 reads LNHNV; CDR2 reads YYDKDF (reference sequence). The V end was cut by 1 base, the J end by 2 bases, with 4 bases between.

The chain combines TRBV3-1 (or the pseudogene TRBV3-2) with TRBJ1-1; a weak D match, TRBD1 (6 bases). Trimming took off 4 bases at V and 9 bases at J, with 15 bases between the two ends. Germline V gene lookup returns CDR1 LGHDT and CDR2 YNNKEL (reference sequence). The CDR3 is 13 residues long. CDR3 DNA: TGTGCCAGCAGCCCCCCCCACAGGGATCAAGCTTTCTTT. It codes for CASSPPHRDQAFF.

This clone was counted once. The V call is TRBV28, the J call TRBJ1-1; D possibly corresponds to TRBD1 (6 bases). Germline V gene data show CDR1 as MDHEN and CDR2 as SYDVKM. Trimming removed 2 bases at V and 0 bases at J, with 7 bases between. This CDR3 spans 14 amino acids. The CDR3 sequence: CASSLQGMNTEAFF. The CDR3, as DNA: TGTGCCAGCAGTTTACAGGGGATGAACACTGAAGCTTTCTTT.

The CDR3 loop is CASSGNYRGNEKLFF. The CDR3 DNA follows: TGTGCCAGCAGCGGGAACTACAGGGGGAATGAAAAACTGTTTTTT. V is TRBV9 and J is TRBJ1-4; TRBD1 matches at 8 bases. CDR3 length equals 15 residues. CDR1 is SGDLS, CDR2 YYNGEE, per germline. The ends lost 3 bases at V and 5 bases at J; junction bases unmatched: 6.

The chain recombines TRBV11-3 with TRBJ2-2, with TRBD2 identical over 8 bases. The CDR3 loop spans 15 amino acids. Germline V gene sequence: CDR1 SGHNT, CDR2 YENEEA. The V segment lost 9 bases and the J segment 5 bases; nucleotides outside the gene matches: 11. The CDR3 coding sequence is TGTGCCAGTCAGCGGGGGCCCCCTATGACCGGGGAGCTGTTTTTT. Its translation: CASQRGPPMTGELFF.